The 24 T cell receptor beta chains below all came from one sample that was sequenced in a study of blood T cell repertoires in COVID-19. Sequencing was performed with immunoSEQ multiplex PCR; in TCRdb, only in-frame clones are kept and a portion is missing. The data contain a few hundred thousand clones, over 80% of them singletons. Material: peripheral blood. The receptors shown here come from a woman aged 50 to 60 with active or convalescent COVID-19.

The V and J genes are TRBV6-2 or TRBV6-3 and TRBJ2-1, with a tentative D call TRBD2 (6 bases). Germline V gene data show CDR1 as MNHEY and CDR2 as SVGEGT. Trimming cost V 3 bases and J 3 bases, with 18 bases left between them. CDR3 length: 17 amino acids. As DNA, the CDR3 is TGTGCCAGCAGTTATAAGGCGCGGGGTACATTCTACAATGAGCAGTTCTTC. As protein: CASSYKARGTFYNEQFF.

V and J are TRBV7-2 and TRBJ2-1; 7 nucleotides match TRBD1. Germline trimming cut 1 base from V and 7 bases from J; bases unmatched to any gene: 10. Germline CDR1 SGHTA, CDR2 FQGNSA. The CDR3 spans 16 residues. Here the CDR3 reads CASSLGGSGGRNEQFF. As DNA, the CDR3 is TGTGCCAGCAGCTTAGGGGGTTCAGGGGGTAGGAATGAGCAGTTCTTC.

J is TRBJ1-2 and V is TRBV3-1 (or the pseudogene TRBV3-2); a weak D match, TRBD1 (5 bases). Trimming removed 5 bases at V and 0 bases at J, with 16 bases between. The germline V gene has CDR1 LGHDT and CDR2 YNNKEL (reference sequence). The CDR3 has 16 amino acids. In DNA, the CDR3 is TGTGCCAGCAGCTCCCACTCGGGGGGAGCTAACTATGGCTACACCTTC. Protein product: CASSSHSGGANYGYTF.

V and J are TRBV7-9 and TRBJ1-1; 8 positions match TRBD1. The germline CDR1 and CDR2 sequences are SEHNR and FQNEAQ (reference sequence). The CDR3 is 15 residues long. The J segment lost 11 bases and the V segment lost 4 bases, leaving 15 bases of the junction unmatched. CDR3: CASSSGQGLIVSAFF. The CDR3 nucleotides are TGTGCCAGCAGCTCAGGACAGGGTCTGATTGTTTCGGCTTTCTTT. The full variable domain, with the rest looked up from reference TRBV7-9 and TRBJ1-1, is DTGVSQNPRHKITKRGQNVTFRCDPISEHNRLYWYRQTLGQGPEFLTYFQNEAQLEKSRLLSDRFSAERPKGSFSTLEIQRTEQGDSAMYLCASSSGQGLIVSAFFGQGTRLTVV.

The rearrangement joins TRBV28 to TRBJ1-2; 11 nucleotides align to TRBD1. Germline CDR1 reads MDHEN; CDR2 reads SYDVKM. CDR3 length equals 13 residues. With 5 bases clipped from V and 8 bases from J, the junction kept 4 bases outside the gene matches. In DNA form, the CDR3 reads TGTGCCAGCAGTGGACAGGGGGCGGGAGGCTACACCTTC. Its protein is CASSGQGAGGYTF.

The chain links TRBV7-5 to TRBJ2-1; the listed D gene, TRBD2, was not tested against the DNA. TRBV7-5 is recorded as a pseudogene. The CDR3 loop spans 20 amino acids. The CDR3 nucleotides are TGTGTCAGAAGCTTAGCGGAGAGGCGGAGCACTGTGGCCTCCTACAATGAGCAGTTCTTC. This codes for CVRSLAERRSTVASYNEQFF.

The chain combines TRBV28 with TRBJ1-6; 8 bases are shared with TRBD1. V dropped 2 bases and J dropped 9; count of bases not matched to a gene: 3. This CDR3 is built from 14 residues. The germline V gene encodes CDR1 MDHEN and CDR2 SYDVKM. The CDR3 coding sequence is TGTGCCAGCAGTTTACAGGGGGCCGGTTCACCCCTCCACTTT. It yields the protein CASSLQGAGSPLHF.

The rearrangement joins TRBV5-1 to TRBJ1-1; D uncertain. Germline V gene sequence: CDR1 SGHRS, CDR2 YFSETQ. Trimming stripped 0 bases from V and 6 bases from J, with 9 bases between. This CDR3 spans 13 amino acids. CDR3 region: CASSLVGSSEAFF. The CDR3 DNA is TGCGCCAGCAGCTTGGTGGGGAGTTCTGAAGCTTTCTTT.

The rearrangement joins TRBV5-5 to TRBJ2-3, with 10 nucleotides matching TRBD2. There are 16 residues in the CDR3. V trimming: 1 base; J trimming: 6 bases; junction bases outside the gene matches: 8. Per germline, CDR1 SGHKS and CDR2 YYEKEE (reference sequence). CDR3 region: CASSLMASGSGDTQYF. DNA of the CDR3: TGTGCCAGCAGCTTGATGGCTAGCGGGAGTGGGGATACGCAGTATTTT.

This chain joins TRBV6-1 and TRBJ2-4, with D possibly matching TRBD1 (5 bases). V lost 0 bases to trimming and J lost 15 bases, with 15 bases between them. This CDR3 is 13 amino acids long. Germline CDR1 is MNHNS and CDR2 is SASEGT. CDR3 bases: TGTGCCAGCAGTGAAGCGGGGCAGGCCAATCGGTACTTC. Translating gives CASSEAGQANRYF.

Here the CDR3 reads CASSSRTSGTYEQYF. Here the CDR3 DNA reads TGTGCCAGCAGTTCTAGGACTAGCGGAACCTACGAGCAGTACTTC. The V and J genes are TRBV7-9 and TRBJ2-7, with 10 bases that match TRBD2. The V gene end was trimmed by 6 bases and the J gene end by 2 bases; junction bases not matched to a gene: 7. CDR3 length: 15 amino acids. CDR1 and CDR2 from the germline V gene are SEHNR and FQNEAQ (reference sequence).

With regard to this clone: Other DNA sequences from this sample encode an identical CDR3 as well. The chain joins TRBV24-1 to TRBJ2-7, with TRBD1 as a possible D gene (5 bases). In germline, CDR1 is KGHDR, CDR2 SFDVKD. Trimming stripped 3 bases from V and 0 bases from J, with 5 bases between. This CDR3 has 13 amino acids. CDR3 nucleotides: TGTGCCACCAGTGATGACAGCTCCTACGAGCAGTACTTC. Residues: CATSDDSSYEQYF.

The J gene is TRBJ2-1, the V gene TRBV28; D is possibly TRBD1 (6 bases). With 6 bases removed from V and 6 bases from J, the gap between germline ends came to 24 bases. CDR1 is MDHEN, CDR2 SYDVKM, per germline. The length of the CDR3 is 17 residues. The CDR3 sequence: CASSTPATGNEGNEQFF. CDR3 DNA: TGTGCCAGCAGCACACCCGCGACAGGCAACGAGGGCAATGAGCAGTTCTTC.

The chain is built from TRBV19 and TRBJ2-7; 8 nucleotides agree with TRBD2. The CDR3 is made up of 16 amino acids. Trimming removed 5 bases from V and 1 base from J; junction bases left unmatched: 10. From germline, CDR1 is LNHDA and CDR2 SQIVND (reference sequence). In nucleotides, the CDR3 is TGTGCCAGTAGTCGCCGAGAGACTAGCGTATCCTACGAGCAGTACTTC. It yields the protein CASSRRETSVSYEQYF.

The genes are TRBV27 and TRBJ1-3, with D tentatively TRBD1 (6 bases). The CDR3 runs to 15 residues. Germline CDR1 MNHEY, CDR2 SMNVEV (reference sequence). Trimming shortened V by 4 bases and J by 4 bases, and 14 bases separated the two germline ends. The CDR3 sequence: CASSSNRDAGNTIYF. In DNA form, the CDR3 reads TGTGCCAGCAGTTCTAACAGGGATGCAGGAAACACCATATATTTT.

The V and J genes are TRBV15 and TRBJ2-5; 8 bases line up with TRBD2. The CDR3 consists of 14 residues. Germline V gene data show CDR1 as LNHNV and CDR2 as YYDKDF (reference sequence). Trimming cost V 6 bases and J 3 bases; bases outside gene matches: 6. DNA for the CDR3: TGTGCCACCAGTAGGACTAGCCGGGAAGAGACCCAGTACTTC. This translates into CATSRTSREETQYF.

CDR3 protein: CASSEYGGFYGYTF. CDR3 nucleotide sequence: TGTGCCAGCAGTGAATATGGAGGGTTCTATGGCTACACCTTC. The gene calls are TRBV25-1 and TRBJ1-2; D gene uncertain. Germline V gene data show CDR1 as MGHDK and CDR2 as SYGVNS. CDR3 size: 14 residues. The V gene lost 0 bases and the J gene lost 4 bases, with 9 bases spanning the gap.

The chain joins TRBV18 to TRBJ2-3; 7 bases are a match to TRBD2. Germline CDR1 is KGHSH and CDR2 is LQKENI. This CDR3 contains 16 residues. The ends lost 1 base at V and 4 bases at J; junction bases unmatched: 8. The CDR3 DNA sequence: TGTGCCAGCTCACCACAGTCGACTAGCAGGCCAGATACGCAGTATTTT. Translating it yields CASSPQSTSRPDTQYF.

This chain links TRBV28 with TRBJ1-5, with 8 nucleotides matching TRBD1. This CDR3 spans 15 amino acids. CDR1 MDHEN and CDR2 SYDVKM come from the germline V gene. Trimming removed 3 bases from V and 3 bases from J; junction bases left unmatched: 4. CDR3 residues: CASSFRDRPNQPQHF. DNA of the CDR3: TGTGCCAGCAGTTTCCGGGACAGGCCCAATCAGCCCCAGCATTTT.

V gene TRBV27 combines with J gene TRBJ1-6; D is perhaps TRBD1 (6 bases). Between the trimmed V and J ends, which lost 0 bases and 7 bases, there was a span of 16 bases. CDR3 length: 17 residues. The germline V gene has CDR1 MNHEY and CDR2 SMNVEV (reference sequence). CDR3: CASSLSYRAEGNSPLHF. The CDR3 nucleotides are TGTGCCAGCAGTTTATCGTACAGGGCTGAGGGAAATTCACCCCTCCACTTT.

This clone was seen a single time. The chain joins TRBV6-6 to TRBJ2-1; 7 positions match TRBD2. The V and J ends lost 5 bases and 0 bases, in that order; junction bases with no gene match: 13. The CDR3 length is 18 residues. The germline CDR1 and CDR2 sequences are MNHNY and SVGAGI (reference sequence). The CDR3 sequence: CASSLRHSGGSSYNEQFF. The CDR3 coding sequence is TGTGCCAGCAGTCTTCGACACTCGGGGGGAAGCTCCTACAATGAGCAGTTCTTC.

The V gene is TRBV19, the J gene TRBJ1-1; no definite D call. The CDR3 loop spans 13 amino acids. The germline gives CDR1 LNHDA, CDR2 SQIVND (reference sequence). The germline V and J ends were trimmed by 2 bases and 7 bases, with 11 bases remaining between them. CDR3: CASSINIALEAFF. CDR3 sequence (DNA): TGTGCCAGTAGTATAAACATCGCCCTTGAAGCTTTCTTT.

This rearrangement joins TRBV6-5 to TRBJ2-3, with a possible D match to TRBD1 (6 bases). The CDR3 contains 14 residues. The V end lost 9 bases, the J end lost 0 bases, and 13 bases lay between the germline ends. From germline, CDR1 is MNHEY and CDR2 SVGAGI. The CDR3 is CASGQSFSTDTQYF. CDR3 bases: TGTGCCAGTGGACAGAGCTTTAGCACAGATACGCAGTATTTT.

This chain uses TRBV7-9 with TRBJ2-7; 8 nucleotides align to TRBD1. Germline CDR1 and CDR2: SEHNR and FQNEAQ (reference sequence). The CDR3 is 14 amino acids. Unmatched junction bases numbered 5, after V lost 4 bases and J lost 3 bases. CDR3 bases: TGTGCCAGCAGCTCGGACAGGGCTGGCTACGAGCAGTACTTC. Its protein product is CASSSDRAGYEQYF.